These 24 T cell receptor beta chains were all obtained from the same sample, sequenced in a study of T cells in Graves' hyperthyroidism and ophthalmopathy. There were TCR beta CDR3 regions amplified from RNA transcripts. First-round RT-PCR of the TCR CDR3 relied on the HTBI primer set. One entry per CDR3 protein, called by TCRdb with MiXCR from the multiplex PCR reads. The data hold about 410,000 distinct CDR3 sequences, with roughly 15% observed a single time. The sample consisted of blood. The source of these receptors is a man younger than 35 with Graves' ophthalmopathy.

This clonotype was observed a few times. The chain recombines TRBV28 with TRBJ2-1; 8 positions agree with TRBD2. V lost 5 bases to trimming and J lost 6 bases; unmatched junction nucleotides: 12. The germline CDR1 and CDR2 sequences are MDHEN and SYDVKM. This CDR3 contains 16 residues. CDR3 loop: CASSTRAGDVRNEQFF. DNA for the CDR3: TGTGCCAGCAGTACCCGAGCGGGAGATGTTCGCAATGAGCAGTTCTTC. The whole variable domain, remainder taken from reference TRBV28 and TRBJ2-1, is DVKVTQSSRYLVKRTGEKVFLECVQDMDHENMFWYRQDPGLGLRLIYFSYDVKMKEKGDIPEGYSVSREKKERFSLILESASTNQTSMYLCASSTRAGDVRNEQFFGPGTRLTVL.

This chain uses TRBV5-8 with TRBJ1-2, with 7 bases aligning to TRBD1. J gave up 8 bases and V 3 bases, and 7 bases lay outside the gene matches. The germline V gene encodes CDR1 SGHTS and CDR2 YDEGEE. This CDR3 is 13 amino acids long. DNA of the CDR3: TGTGCCAGCAGCTCCGAGACAGGGAAGGGCTACACCTTC. Protein sequence: CASSSETGKGYTF.

This clonotype was seen repeatedly, ten times or more. This rearrangement joins TRBV20-1 to TRBJ2-1; tentative D call: TRBD2 (5 bases). Trimming took 4 bases from V and 2 from J, leaving 15 bases between them. This CDR3 spans 15 amino acids. CDR1 and CDR2 (germline): DFQATT, SNEGSKA (reference sequence). The DNA for the CDR3 is TGCAGTGCTACGTCTCGAGCGGCTCCCTACAATGAGCAGTTCTTC. Protein product: CSATSRAAPYNEQFF.

At least ten counts were recorded for this clonotype. This chain joins TRBV30 and TRBJ2-2; no clear D gene. The CDR3 sequence is 15 residues long. V lost 5 bases, J lost 5 bases, and 18 bases lay in between. CDR1 is GTSNPN and CDR2 is SVGIG in the germline V gene (reference sequence). CDR3 loop: CAWLLRPRETGELFF. The CDR3 DNA reads TGTGCCTGGCTCCTTAGGCCGAGAGAGACCGGGGAGCTGTTTTTT.

The V call is TRBV6-2 or TRBV6-3, the J call TRBJ1-2; D might be TRBD1 (6 bases). The germline CDR1 and CDR2 sequences are MNHEY and SVGEGT. The germline V and J ends were trimmed by 7 bases and 6 bases, with 21 bases remaining between them. CDR3 length equals 15 residues. CDR3: CASNSPGGLSDGYTF. The CDR3 DNA sequence: TGTGCCAGCAACTCCCCCGGGGGGCTCAGCGATGGCTACACCTTC.

This clonotype was picked up one time. The CDR3 protein is CANGERTGPYNEQYF. The CDR3 DNA is TGTGCCAACGGCGAGAGGACAGGGCCCTACAATGAGCAGTACTTC. The rearrangement uses TRBV6-2 or TRBV6-3 and TRBJ2-1, with TRBD1 identical over 8 bases. The end of the DNA is better explained by TRBJ2-7, so the J call may be wrong. CDR3 length equals 15 residues. Per germline, CDR1 MNHEY and CDR2 SVGEGT.

This clonotype showed up many times. The chain is built from TRBV20-1 and TRBJ2-3; 9 bases line up with TRBD2. The trim removed 1 base at V and 3 bases at J, leaving 8 bases unmatched. The CDR3 length is 16 residues. Germline assignment: CDR1 DFQATT and CDR2 SNEGSKA (reference sequence). This CDR3 reads CSARGVSGSGTDTQYF. CDR3 in DNA: TGCAGTGCTAGAGGGGTTAGCGGGAGTGGGACAGATACGCAGTATTTT.

This clonotype occurred many times. V and J are TRBV7-6 and TRBJ1-5; no firm D call. This CDR3 is built from 13 residues. V lost 5 bases to trimming and J lost 7 bases, with 12 bases between them. In germline, CDR1 is SGHVS, CDR2 FNYEAQ. CDR3: CASSQNEGQPQHF. In DNA form, the CDR3 reads TGTGCCAGCAGCCAAAACGAGGGACAGCCCCAGCATTTT.

A word on this clonotype: One end of the junction varies from germline; a read error may be responsible. The chain links TRBV7-9 to TRBJ2-2; 13 nucleotides align to TRBD2. The CDR3 extends over 15 amino acids. Germline assignment: CDR1 SEHNR and CDR2 FQNEAQ (reference sequence). In nucleotides, the CDR3 is TGTGCCACCAGCGCTGGACTAGCGGGAGAAAGGGAGCTGTTTTTT. Its translation: CATSAGLAGERELFF.

This clonotype was counted ten times or more. The V call is TRBV5-1, the J call TRBJ2-1; D tentatively reads TRBD1 or TRBD2 (5 bases each). V lost 3 bases and J 5 bases, leaving 15 bases between the germline ends. This CDR3 is 15 amino acids long. Germline lookup yields CDR1 SGHRS and CDR2 YFSETQ. The CDR3 is CASSSGFGVHNEQFF. CDR3 DNA: TGCGCCAGCAGCTCAGGGTTCGGGGTCCACAATGAGCAGTTCTTC.

There are many counts of this clonotype. This chain links TRBV7-2 with TRBJ1-4, with unresolved D. Per germline, CDR1 SGHTA and CDR2 FQGNSA. This CDR3 is built from 12 residues. With 3 bases removed from V and 3 bases from J, the gap between germline ends came to 2 bases. The CDR3 reads CASSFSNEKLFF. As DNA, the CDR3 is TGTGCCAGCAGCTTCTCTAATGAAAAACTGTTTTTT.

The chain joins TRBV6-2 or TRBV6-3 to TRBJ1-2; perhaps TRBD1 as D (6 bases). Germline V gene sequence: CDR1 MNHEY, CDR2 SVGEGT. Deletions cut 2 bases from V and 3 bases from J, with 13 bases between. This CDR3 spans 15 amino acids. The CDR3 DNA follows: TGTGCCAGCAGTTACCGAGACAGGCCACACTATGGCTACACCTTC. Translation gives CASSYRDRPHYGYTF.

In this sample, this clonotype turned up a few times. The chain has TRBV9 and TRBJ2-1; perhaps TRBD2 as D (6 bases). Per germline, CDR1 SGDLS and CDR2 YYNGEE. This CDR3 comprises 15 residues. Trimming left V 4 bases short and J 2 bases short, with 13 bases between. The CDR3 region is CASSYRTITYNEQFF. For the CDR3, the DNA is TGTGCCAGCAGCTACCGGACTATAACCTACAATGAGCAGTTCTTC.

This rearrangement joins TRBV7-9 to TRBJ1-2; TRBD1 matches at 7 bases. V was pared by 2 bases and J by 5 bases, with 5 bases of the junction left unmatched. Germline-derived CDR1 and CDR2 are SEHNR and FQNEAQ (reference sequence). There are 14 residues in the CDR3. In DNA, the CDR3 is TGTGCCAGCAGCTTATCTTCGGGACAGTATGGCTACACCTTC. Its translation: CASSLSSGQYGYTF.

This clonotype has a handful of counts. The chain is built from TRBV7-9 and TRBJ2-2; no clear D gene. The germline gives CDR1 SEHNR, CDR2 FQNEAQ (reference sequence). V lost 2 bases, J lost 2 bases, and 6 bases lay in between. The length of the CDR3 is 14 residues. The CDR3 DNA is TGTGCCAGCAGCTTACTGTACAACACCGGGGAGCTGTTTTTT. Encoded protein: CASSLLYNTGELFF.

This clonotype was detected many times. The J gene is TRBJ1-1, the V gene TRBV2; the D is unclear. Trimming took off 3 bases at V and 9 bases at J, with 8 bases between the two ends. The CDR3 is 11 residues long. CDR1 is SNHLY and CDR2 is FYNNEI in the germline V gene. The CDR3 coding sequence is TGTGCCAGCAGTGAGCCGGGTAAAGCTTTCTTT. The encoded protein is CASSEPGKAFF.

V and J are TRBV9 and TRBJ1-1; tentatively, D is TRBD1 (5 bases). V lost 0 bases, J lost 3 bases, and 12 bases lay in between. CDR1 and CDR2 (germline): SGDLS, YYNGEE. CDR3 length: 15 amino acids. In DNA, the CDR3 is TGTGCCAGCAGCGTAGTCGGCAGGGCGGACACTGAAGCTTTCTTT. Its translation: CASSVVGRADTEAFF.

Ten or more counts support this clonotype. The CDR3 here is CASSLGGQGVDEQFF. CDR3 DNA: TGTGCCAGCAGCTTAGGGGGACAGGGGGTTGATGAGCAGTTCTTC. The chain combines TRBV7-9 with TRBJ2-1; 11 positions match TRBD1. The J segment lost 8 bases and the V segment lost 1 base, leaving 4 bases of the junction unmatched. The CDR3 totals 15 residues. Germline V gene lookup returns CDR1 SEHNR and CDR2 FQNEAQ (reference sequence).

This clonotype was seen repeatedly, ten times or more. The chain uses TRBV12-3 or TRBV12-4 and TRBJ1-6, with TRBD1 as a possible D gene (5 bases). Deletions cut 6 bases from V and 7 bases from J, with 10 bases between. The CDR3 loop spans 13 amino acids. In DNA form, the CDR3 reads TGTGCCAGCAGCTCAAACAGGAATTCACCCCTCCACTTT. This gives the protein CASSSNRNSPLHF.

This clonotype appeared many times. The chain employs TRBV3-1 and TRBJ1-4; D is undetermined. Trimming shortened V by 1 base and J by 0 bases, and 6 bases separated the two germline ends. CDR1 and CDR2 (germline): LGHDT, YNNKEL (reference sequence). This CDR3 has 15 amino acids. The DNA of the CDR3 is TGTGCCAGCAGCCAAGGCCAGGCAACTAATGAAAAACTGTTTTTT. Translated, it gives CASSQGQATNEKLFF. Full variable domain (missing parts from reference TRBV3-1 and TRBJ1-4): DTAVSQTPKYLVTQMGNDKSIKCEQNLGHDTMYWYKQDSKKFLKIMFSYNNKELIINETVPNRFSPKSPDKAHLNLHINSLELGDSAVYFCASSQGQATNEKLFFGSGTQLSVL.

The V call is TRBV5-1, the J call TRBJ2-3; tentatively, D is TRBD2 (7 bases). This CDR3 is 16 amino acids long. From germline, CDR1 is SGHRS and CDR2 YFSETQ. Deletions cut 5 bases from V and 3 bases from J, with 19 bases between. As DNA, the CDR3 is TGCGCCAGCAGTCTGTGGGGCGGGGGCCTAACAGATACGCAGTATTTT. The encoded protein is CASSLWGGGLTDTQYF.

The chain combines TRBV5-6 with TRBJ2-3; D gene ambiguous. The CDR3 extends over 15 amino acids. V lost 4 bases and J lost 3, with 15 bases in between. The germline gives CDR1 SGHDT, CDR2 YYEEEE. DNA of the CDR3: TGTGCCAGCAGCCCGGACGGGTTTAGAACAGATACGCAGTATTTT. This codes for CASSPDGFRTDTQYF.

This clonotype was detected ten times or more. The chain has TRBV3-1 and TRBJ2-4; a possible D gene is TRBD2 (6 bases). From germline, CDR1 is LGHDT and CDR2 YNNKEL (reference sequence). The CDR3 spans 14 residues. V lost 3 bases to trimming and J lost 2 bases, with 8 bases between them. CDR3 DNA sequence: TGTGCCAGCAGCCATCGGGGGTCCAAAAACATTCAGTACTTC. Translated: CASSHRGSKNIQYF. Full variable domain (missing parts from reference TRBV3-1 and TRBJ2-4): DTAVSQTPKYLVTQMGNDKSIKCEQNLGHDTMYWYKQDSKKFLKIMFSYNNKELIINETVPNRFSPKSPDKAHLNLHINSLELGDSAVYFCASSHRGSKNIQYFGAGTRLSVL.

This clonotype was observed a handful of times. The rearrangement links TRBV27 to TRBJ2-2; the D gene is possibly TRBD1 (5 bases). The germline gives CDR1 MNHEY, CDR2 SMNVEV (reference sequence). This CDR3 comprises 13 residues. Trimming left V 5 bases short and J 9 bases short, with 13 bases between. CDR3 region: CASSLQGERELFF. The CDR3 region has the DNA TGTGCCAGCAGTCTCCAGGGTGAAAGGGAGCTGTTTTTT.